The rows below give T cell receptor beta chains drawn from one sample of a study of graft-versus-host responses after intestinal transplantation. No antigen has been identified for these receptors. TCRdb's table, derived via immunoSEQ multiplex PCR, lists solely in-frame clones and lacks some. This repertoire shows tens of thousands of clones, around nine tenths found once; its top ten account for less than 9.5%. This specimen was unstimulated CD8+ T cells sorted from spleen or lymph node cells, taken before transplant. All receptors come from a human donor who was the organ donor for an intestinal transplant. CDR3s include the opening cysteine and the closing phenylalanine or tryptophan. The D gene is left open where the match is weak. Clone size is given for some rows only: seen once, a few or many times, or a class if the clone is expanded.

>TRBV9|TRBD1|TRBJ1-3|.|15
TGTGCCAGCAGCTCGGGACAGGGGGCTGGAAACACCATATATTTT
CASSSGQGAGNTIYF
>TRBV6-5|.|TRBJ1-3|.|14
TGTGCCAGCAGTCCGGCCCTCTGGGGAAACACCATATATTTT
CASSPALWGNTIYF
>TRBV6-6|.|TRBJ2-1|.|15
TGTGCCAGCAGTCAAGGGATAGACTCCTACAATGAGCAGTTCTTC
CASSQGIDSYNEQFF
>TRBV9|.|TRBJ2-3|.|14
TGTGCCAGCAGCGTAGTAGGCAGACCAGATACGCAGTATTTT
CASSVVGRPDTQYF
>TRBV27|.|TRBJ2-1|.|14
TGTGCCAGCAGTCCCTCGGGACTCGGCGGGGAGCAGTTCTTC
CASSPSGLGGEQFF
>TRBV7-3|TRBD2|TRBJ2-3|.|15
TGTGCCAGCAGCTTTAGCGGGGGAGTCACAGATACGCAGTATTTT
CASSFSGGVTDTQYF
>TRBV27|.|TRBJ1-2|.|14
TGTGCCAGCAGTTTAGTAGCAGGGCCTTACGGCTACACCTTC
CASSLVAGPYGYTF
>TRBV4-1|.|TRBJ2-7|once|13
TGCGCCAGCAGCCAAGAACCCACACGCGAGCAGTACTTC
CASSQEPTREQYF
>TRBV6-4|.|TRBJ1-5|few|13
TGTGCCAGCAGCACAGGGCACACTCAGCCCCAGCATTTT
CASSTGHTQPQHF
>TRBV30|.|TRBJ1-5|.|12
TGTGCCTGGAGTCTCCCCCATGGGCCCCAGCATTTT
CAWSLPHGPQHF
>TRBV20-1|.|TRBJ1-1|few|11
TGCGAGCTTCCACGGGGCACTGAAGCTTTCTTT
CELPRGTEAFF
>TRBV5-1|.|TRBJ2-7|.|16
TGCGCCAGCAGCTTGAAGGGGACGGGAGAGGGATACGAGCAGTACTTC
CASSLKGTGEGYEQYF
>TRBV4-1|.|TRBJ2-3|.|12
TGCGCCAGCAGCCGAGCCCCCTCGGATAAGTATTTT
CASSRAPSDKYF
>TRBV4-1|.|TRBJ2-7|.|13
TGCGCCAGCAGCCAGGCCTCTTCCTACGAGCAGTACTTC
CASSQASSYEQYF
>TRBV21-1|.|TRBJ2-7|.|15
TGTGCCAGCAGCAAAGCGGGACAGGGGCATCACGAGCAGTACTTC
CASSKAGQGHHEQYF
>TRBV27|.|TRBJ1-1|.|16
TGTGCCAGCAGTTTTTTGGGCGTCGGCGGGCCCACTGAAGCTTTCTTT
CASSFLGVGGPTEAFF
>TRBV5-6|.|TRBJ1-2|.|16
TGTGCCAGCAGCTTGGGACAGGCCGACTTGATAGGTGGCTACACCTTC
CASSLGQADLIGGYTF
>TRBV4-2|TRBD2|TRBJ2-3|once|16
TGTGCCAGCAGCCATATAGCGGGGGTGAACACAGATACGCAGTATTTT
CASSHIAGVNTDTQYF
>TRBV27|TRBD2|TRBJ2-7|.|16
TGTGCCAGCAGTCCTAACCTTAGCGGGGTGCTGTACGAGCAGTACTTC
CASSPNLSGVLYEQYF
>TRBV6-1|.|TRBJ2-6|.|15
TGTGCCAGCAGCCCCGGGACGTCTGGGGCCAACGTCCTGACTTTC
CASSPGTSGANVLTF
>TRBV6-4|.|TRBJ2-3|.|16
TGTGCCAGCAGTGACTCGGCGGCAGAAAGTACAGATACGCAGTATTTT
CASSDSAAESTDTQYF
>TRBV13|TRBD1|TRBJ1-2|.|13
TGTGCCAGCAGCTTACAGGGGGCACTTGGCTACACCTTC
CASSLQGALGYTF
>TRBV5-4|.|TRBJ2-3|.|15
TGTGCCAGCAGCTTGTTCGCTAGGTACACAGATACGCAGTATTTT
CASSLFARYTDTQYF
>TRBV5-5|.|TRBJ1-4|.|15
TGTGCCAGCAGCTTTGCCTGGACTGGGAATGAAAAACTGTTTTTT
CASSFAWTGNEKLFF
>TRBV15|.|TRBJ1-1|.|15
TGTGCCACCAGCAGAGCAGAGGGGGTAGACACTGAAGCTTTCTTT
CATSRAEGVDTEAFF
>TRBV4-2|TRBD1|TRBJ2-6|.|17
TGTGCCAGCAGCCAAGTTTCAGGGGGCTCTGGGGCCAACGTCCTGACTTTC
CASSQVSGGSGANVLTF
>TRBV5-5|.|TRBJ1-2|.|18
TGTGCCAGCAGCTTGGTTCCTCTGGCGGCAGCCCGGGGCTATGGCTACACCTTC
CASSLVPLAAARGYGYTF
>TRBV27|.|TRBJ2-1|.|17
TGTGCCAGCGGCCCAGGACTCGGGGGGCACCCTTACAATGAGCAGTTCTTC
CASGPGLGGHPYNEQFF
>TRBV10-3|.|TRBJ1-2|.|14
TGTGCCATCAGTGAAGGATCAGGGGTCGCTGGCTACACCTTC
CAISEGSGVAGYTF
>TRBV6-6|.|TRBJ1-4|few|15
TGTGCCAGCAGCTACAGTGTTGCCCTGGGGGAAAAACTGTTTTTT
CASSYSVALGEKLFF
>TRBV20-1|.|TRBJ2-5|.|10
TGCAGTGCTCTTCCCCAAGACCAGTACTTC
CSALPQDQYF